This T cell receptor (beta chain) was recovered during a study of T cell responses to AZD1222 COVID-19 vaccine. Remarks on this clone: Its antigen remains unidentified.

The CDR3 is 15 residues long. Germline V gene sequence: CDR1 ENHRY, CDR2 SYGVKD. With V trimmed by 3 bases and J by 7 bases, 11 bases remained unmatched. Sequencing used immunoSEQ multiplex PCR; TCRdb keeps in-frame clones, though not all of them. Here the sample spans some 130,000 clones, about nine tenths being singletons. Broader study findings: Two AZD1222 doses significantly raised spike-specific TCR breadth and depth over controls. There were mostly white British donors and more females than males, and clonal diversity was possibly underestimated. Repertoire sampling was restricted to post-peak T cell response timepoints.

This TCR derives from an adult in good health. The material sequenced was peripheral blood, taken on day 0 of AZD1222 vaccination. This chain joins TRBV10-3 and TRBJ1-1; 7 bases match TRBD1. As DNA, the CDR3 is TGTGCCATCAGTGATAGCAGGACAGGACACGGTGAAGCTTTCTTT. Amino acids: CAISDSRTGHGEAFF.